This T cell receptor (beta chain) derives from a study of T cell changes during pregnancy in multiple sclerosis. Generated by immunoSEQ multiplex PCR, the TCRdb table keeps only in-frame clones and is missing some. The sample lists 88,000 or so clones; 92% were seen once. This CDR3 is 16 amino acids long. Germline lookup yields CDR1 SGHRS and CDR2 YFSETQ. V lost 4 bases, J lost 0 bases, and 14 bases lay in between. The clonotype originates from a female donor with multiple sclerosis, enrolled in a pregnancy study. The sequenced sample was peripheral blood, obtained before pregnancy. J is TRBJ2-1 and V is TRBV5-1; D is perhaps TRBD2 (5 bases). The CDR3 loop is CASSHTSLVSYNEQFF. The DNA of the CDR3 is TGCGCCAGCAGCCACACTAGTCTTGTCTCCTACAATGAGCAGTTCTTC.